The present TCR beta chain was sequenced within a study of control samples from healthy donors and cancer patients (dated by TCRdb to between 2020 and 2021). As concerns this clone: Its antigen is still unknown. Nothing much larger sits one base from this clone, and base qualities are not available.

Receptor libraries were prepared by the immunoSEQ multiplex PCR assay. TCRdb holds this immuneACCESS table with in-frame rearrangements only. Some clones are missing; in checked studies, unresolved V genes explain under half, and the rest has no known cause. The sample table shows some 120,000 clones, and 87% are seen once. About 8.7% of the sample is in the top ten clones. Trimming at the junction amounts to 2 bases on V and 0 bases on J, and the germline ends lie 2 bases apart. CDR1 and CDR2, looked up from the germline V gene, are LGHNA and YSLEER. Including cysteine and phenylalanine, the CDR3 has 13 amino acids. Of the read, only the CDR3 DNA is kept; its 39 bases are in frame from base 1.

In this chain, TRBV4-3 is recombined with TRBJ1-3; no D gene call is confident. The sequence derives from a man aged 40-49 years in good health. Sequenced sample: blood. The DNA reads as follows: TGCGCCAGCAGCCAATACTCTGGAAACACCATATATTTT. Its protein product is CASSQYSGNTIYF.